A selection of T cell receptor beta chains follows, all from one sample in a study of blood T cell repertoires in COVID-19. The repertoire was sequenced with immunoSEQ multiplex PCR; TCRdb's copy has only in-frame clones and lacks some. Here the sample spans 200,000 to 250,000 clones, 84% being singletons. The material sequenced was peripheral blood. Receptor source: a woman of 80 years or more with active or convalescent COVID-19. The CDR3 runs from the conserved cysteine through the conserved F or W. The D gene is left open where the match is weak. The size of a clone is reported for some rows only, either as once, few or many, or as a class for expanded clones.

j_call: TRBJ2-1
v_call: TRBV28
d_call: -
clone_size: -
cdr3_nt: TGTGCCAGCAGTTTCGGTGGGAGAAGTTTCTTC
cdr3_aa: CASSFGGRSFF

j_call: TRBJ2-4
v_call: TRBV28
d_call: TRBD2
clone_size: -
cdr3_nt: TGTGCCAGCAGGGTCGGGACTAGCGGACTCGATAACATTCAGTACTTC
cdr3_aa: CASRVGTSGLDNIQYF

j_call: TRBJ1-1
v_call: TRBV7-8
d_call: TRBD1
clone_size: -
cdr3_nt: TGTGCCAGCAGCTTACTTATTAACAGGGGGTTGAACACTGAAGCTTTCTTT
cdr3_aa: CASSLLINRGLNTEAFF

j_call: TRBJ2-4
v_call: TRBV2
d_call: -
clone_size: once
cdr3_nt: TGTGCCAGCAGTGAACCAGGGGTAGCCAAAAACATTCAGTACTTC
cdr3_aa: CASSEPGVAKNIQYF

j_call: TRBJ1-1
v_call: TRBV5-1
d_call: TRBD1
clone_size: -
cdr3_nt: TGCGCCAGCAGCTTCAAGAAGGGGGCCCTAAACACTGAAGCTTTCTTT
cdr3_aa: CASSFKKGALNTEAFF

j_call: TRBJ2-1
v_call: TRBV4-1
d_call: -
clone_size: -
cdr3_nt: TGCGCCAGCAGCCAAGGAAGCGGGTGGAGCTCCTACAATGAGCAGTTCTTC
cdr3_aa: CASSQGSGWSSYNEQFF

j_call: TRBJ2-2
v_call: TRBV6-4
d_call: -
clone_size: -
cdr3_nt: TGTGCCAGCAGTGACTCAAGGTCAGGGGCCGGGGAGCTGTTTTTT
cdr3_aa: CASSDSRSGAGELFF

j_call: TRBJ2-2
v_call: TRBV25-1
d_call: TRBD2
clone_size: -
cdr3_nt: TGTGCCAGCAGTGGGCTCAGCGGGGGGCCCGCCCGGGAGCTGTTTTTT
cdr3_aa: CASSGLSGGPARELFF

j_call: TRBJ2-7
v_call: TRBV18
d_call: TRBD2
clone_size: few
cdr3_nt: TGTGCCAGCTCACCACCGTTCGGGGGGTACGAGCAGTACTTC
cdr3_aa: CASSPPFGGYEQYF

j_call: TRBJ2-7
v_call: TRBV4-1
d_call: -
clone_size: many
cdr3_nt: TGCGCCAGCAGCCAAGATAATAGCGCAACCTCCTACGAGCAGTACTTC
cdr3_aa: CASSQDNSATSYEQYF

j_call: TRBJ1-1
v_call: TRBV7-9
d_call: -
clone_size: -
cdr3_nt: TGTGCCAGCAGCCTACAGGACATGAACACTGAAGCTTTCTTT
cdr3_aa: CASSLQDMNTEAFF

j_call: TRBJ2-7
v_call: TRBV19
d_call: -
clone_size: -
cdr3_nt: TGTGCCAGTACCCGGACAGCCTCCTACGAGCAGTACTTC
cdr3_aa: CASTRTASYEQYF

j_call: TRBJ2-5
v_call: TRBV5-4
d_call: TRBD2
clone_size: -
cdr3_nt: TGTGCCAGCAGCTTGGGTAGTAGCGGGCCTCAAGAGACCCAGTACTTC
cdr3_aa: CASSLGSSGPQETQYF

j_call: TRBJ2-3
v_call: TRBV7-2
d_call: -
clone_size: few
cdr3_nt: TGTGCCAGCAGCTCTCCTCGACTCACAGATACGCAGTATTTT
cdr3_aa: CASSSPRLTDTQYF

j_call: TRBJ1-4
v_call: TRBV19
d_call: -
clone_size: few
cdr3_nt: TGTGCCAGCAGCGATAGACCTAATGAAAAACTGTTTTTT
cdr3_aa: CASSDRPNEKLFF

j_call: TRBJ1-1
v_call: TRBV4-3
d_call: -
clone_size: once
cdr3_nt: TGCGCCAGCAGCCAGGGGGAGGGGGATAAGAACACTGAAGCTTTCTTT
cdr3_aa: CASSQGEGDKNTEAFF

j_call: TRBJ2-2
v_call: TRBV5-1
d_call: TRBD2
clone_size: -
cdr3_nt: TGCGCCAGCAGCTTCCCTAGCGGGGGTTATCCCGGGGAGCTGTTTTTT
cdr3_aa: CASSFPSGGYPGELFF

j_call: TRBJ2-1
v_call: TRBV29-1
d_call: -
clone_size: once
cdr3_nt: TGCAGCGTTGTCGATCGCGGGGGCGGTGAGCAGTTCTTC
cdr3_aa: CSVVDRGGGEQFF

j_call: TRBJ1-2
v_call: TRBV21-1
d_call: -
clone_size: -
cdr3_nt: TGTGCCAGCAGCCTGACAGGGTCCAGCTATGGCTACACCTTC
cdr3_aa: CASSLTGSSYGYTF

j_call: TRBJ2-3
v_call: TRBV9
d_call: -
clone_size: few
cdr3_nt: TGTGCCAGCACCAAAGGAGTTCGAAGAACAGATACGCAGTATTTT
cdr3_aa: CASTKGVRRTDTQYF

j_call: TRBJ2-7
v_call: TRBV5-1
d_call: TRBD2
clone_size: -
cdr3_nt: TGCGCCAGCAGACGGACTAGCGGGAGCCACGAGCAGTACTTC
cdr3_aa: CASRRTSGSHEQYF

j_call: TRBJ1-2
v_call: TRBV5-4
d_call: -
clone_size: few
cdr3_nt: TGTGCCAGCAGCCCCCTCGACAGGCCCTATGGCTACACCTTC
cdr3_aa: CASSPLDRPYGYTF

j_call: TRBJ2-6
v_call: TRBV25-1
d_call: -
clone_size: -
cdr3_nt: TGTGCCAGCAGTGCCAGAGGGGGGGCAGGAGGTGGGGCCAACGTCCTGACTTTC
cdr3_aa: CASSARGGAGGGANVLTF

j_call: TRBJ1-5
v_call: TRBV5-1
d_call: -
clone_size: few
cdr3_nt: TGCGCCAGCAGCTTGGAAGCGGGCGCTCAGCCCCAGCATTTT
cdr3_aa: CASSLEAGAQPQHF

j_call: TRBJ2-5
v_call: TRBV5-1
d_call: TRBD1
clone_size: -
cdr3_nt: TGCGCCAGCAGCTGGATAGGGACAGGGGGGGAGACCCAGTACTTC
cdr3_aa: CASSWIGTGGETQYF

j_call: TRBJ1-2
v_call: TRBV19
d_call: TRBD1
clone_size: -
cdr3_nt: TGTGCCAGTATCCCGGGACAGGGGAACTATGGCTACACCTTC
cdr3_aa: CASIPGQGNYGYTF

j_call: TRBJ1-5
v_call: TRBV2
d_call: TRBD1
clone_size: few
cdr3_nt: TGTGCCAGCAGCCGGGACAGGGTGAAGCCCCAGCATTTT
cdr3_aa: CASSRDRVKPQHF

j_call: TRBJ2-7
v_call: TRBV11-2
d_call: TRBD2
clone_size: -
cdr3_nt: TGTGCCAGCAGCCAACTAGCGGGAGGCTCGACCGAGCAGTACTTC
cdr3_aa: CASSQLAGGSTEQYF

j_call: TRBJ2-1
v_call: TRBV7-2
d_call: TRBD2
clone_size: -
cdr3_nt: TGTGCCAGCAGCAGTGGGACTAGCGCCGACAATGAGCAGTTCTTC
cdr3_aa: CASSSGTSADNEQFF

j_call: TRBJ2-2
v_call: TRBV4-1
d_call: TRBD1
clone_size: -
cdr3_nt: TGCGCCACTCAAAGGAGGACAGGGGATACCGGGGAGCTGTTTTTT
cdr3_aa: CATQRRTGDTGELFF

j_call: TRBJ2-1
v_call: TRBV2
d_call: TRBD2
clone_size: -
cdr3_nt: TGTGCCACCCAACCGGGGGGAAGGGGTGAGCAGTTCTTC
cdr3_aa: CATQPGGRGEQFF